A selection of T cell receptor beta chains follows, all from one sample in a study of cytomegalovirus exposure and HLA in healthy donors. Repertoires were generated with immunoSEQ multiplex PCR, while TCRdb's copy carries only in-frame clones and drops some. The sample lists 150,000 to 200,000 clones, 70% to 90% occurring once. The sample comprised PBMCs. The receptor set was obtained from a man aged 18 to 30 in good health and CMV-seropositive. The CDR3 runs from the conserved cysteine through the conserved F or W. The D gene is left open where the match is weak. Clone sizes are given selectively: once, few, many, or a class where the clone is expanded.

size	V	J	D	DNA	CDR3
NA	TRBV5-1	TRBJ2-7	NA	TGCGCCAGCAGCTTGGCCGGCTCCTACGAGCAGTACTTC	CASSLAGSYEQYF
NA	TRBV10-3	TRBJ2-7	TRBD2	TGTGCCATCAGGGGGCGGGGTAGCGGGGTAGGGGAGCAGTACTTC	CAIRGRGSGVGEQYF
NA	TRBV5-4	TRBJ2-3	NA	TGTGCCAGCAGCTTCGACAGAACAGATACGCAGTATTTT	CASSFDRTDTQYF
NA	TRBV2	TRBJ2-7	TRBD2	TGTGCCAGCAGGGAACCGGGACTAGCGGCTTCCTACGAGCAGTACTTC	CASREPGLAASYEQYF
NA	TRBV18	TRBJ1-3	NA	TGTGCCAGCTCCCTCGACTTGAGCTCTGGAAACACCATATATTTT	CASSLDLSSGNTIYF
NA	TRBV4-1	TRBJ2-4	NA	TGCGCCAGCAGCCAAGAGGGAGTAGGCGCTGTGGGGATTCAGTACTTC	CASSQEGVGAVGIQYF
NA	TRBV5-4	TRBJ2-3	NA	TGTGCCAGCAGCTTGGCCCCCGAGGATACGCAGTATTTT	CASSLAPEDTQYF
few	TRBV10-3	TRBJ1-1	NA	TGTGCCACAAGCGACAGGCAAAGTGAAGCTTTCTTT	CATSDRQSEAFF
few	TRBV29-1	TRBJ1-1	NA	TGCAGCGTCTCCGACACTGAAGCTTTCTTT	CSVSDTEAFF
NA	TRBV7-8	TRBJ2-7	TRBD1	TGTGCCAGCAGCTATACGGGACAGGCATACTACGAGCAGTACTTC	CASSYTGQAYYEQYF
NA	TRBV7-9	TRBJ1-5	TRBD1	TGTGCCAGCAGCTTCTGGGGACAGGGGGCCGCGCAGCCCCAGCATTTT	CASSFWGQGAAQPQHF
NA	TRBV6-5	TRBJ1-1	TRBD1	TGTGCCAGCAGTGCCGGACAGGGGACAAAAGCTTTCTTT	CASSAGQGTKAFF
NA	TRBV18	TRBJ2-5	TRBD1	TGTGCCAGCTCACCGACAGCCCCGGGACAGGGTGGGGAGACCCAGTACTTC	CASSPTAPGQGGETQYF
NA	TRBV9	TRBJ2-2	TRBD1	TGTGCCAGCAGCACCCGGGACAGGGCCACCGGGGAGCTGTTTTTT	CASSTRDRATGELFF
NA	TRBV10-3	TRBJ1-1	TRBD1	TGTGCCATCAGCCCAGCAGGGACAGTTTCTCAAGCTTTCTTT	CAISPAGTVSQAFF
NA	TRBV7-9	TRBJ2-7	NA	TGTGCCAGCAGCTTATTGGACAGTACCTACGAGCAGTACTTC	CASSLLDSTYEQYF
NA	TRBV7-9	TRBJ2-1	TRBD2	TGTGCCAGCAGCCAGCGGGGGGGCATATACAATGAGCAGTTCTTC	CASSQRGGIYNEQFF
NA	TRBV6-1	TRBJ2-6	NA	TGTGCCAGCAGTCCCGTCGGGTCTGGGGCCAACGTCCTGACTTTC	CASSPVGSGANVLTF
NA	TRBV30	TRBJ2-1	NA	TGTGCCTGGGGGCGTGGGGGGGCCGATGAGCAGTTCTTC	CAWGRGGADEQFF
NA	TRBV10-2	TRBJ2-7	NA	TGCGCCAGCAGTGGGGGCATTTCCTACGAGCAGTACTTC	CASSGGISYEQYF
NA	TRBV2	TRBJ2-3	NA	TGTGCCAGCTGCCAGCGATTCACAGATACGCAGTATTTT	CASCQRFTDTQYF
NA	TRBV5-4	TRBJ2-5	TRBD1	TGTGCCAGCAGCACCCGGACAGGAACTTGGGGGACCCAGTACTTC	CASSTRTGTWGTQYF
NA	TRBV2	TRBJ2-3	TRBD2	TGTGCCAGCAGTGGGCCCGGGGGGGATACGCAGTATTTT	CASSGPGGDTQYF
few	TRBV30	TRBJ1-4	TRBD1	TGTGCCTGGAGTGCAACAGGGGTGACTAATGAAAAACTGTTTTTT	CAWSATGVTNEKLFF
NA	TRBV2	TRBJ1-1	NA	TGTGCCAGCTGGCTGAACACTGAAGCTTTCTTT	CASWLNTEAFF
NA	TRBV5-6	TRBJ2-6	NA	TGTGCCAGCCGTCTCAGTGGGGCCAACGTCCTGACTTTC	CASRLSGANVLTF
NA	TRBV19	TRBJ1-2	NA	TGTGCCAGTAGTACTAGTTCCTATGGCTACACCTTC	CASSTSSYGYTF
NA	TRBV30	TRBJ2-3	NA	TGTGCCTGGAGTCCGGGGGGCTCCGGCCCAGATACGCAGTATTTT	CAWSPGGSGPDTQYF
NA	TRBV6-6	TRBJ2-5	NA	TGTGCCAGCACCCGACAGGTTAAAGAGACCCAGTACTTC	CASTRQVKETQYF
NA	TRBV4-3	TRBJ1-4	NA	TGCGCCAGCAGCCAAATACAGGCCTATAATGAAAAACTGTTTTTT	CASSQIQAYNEKLFF
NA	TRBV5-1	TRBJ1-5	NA	TGCGCCAGCAGCGCGGAGGGGTCATACAATCAGCCCCAGCATTTT	CASSAEGSYNQPQHF
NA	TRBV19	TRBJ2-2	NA	TGTGCCACCCGCACCCGGAGCACCGGGGAGCTGTTTTTT	CATRTRSTGELFF
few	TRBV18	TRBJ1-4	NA	TGTGCCAGCTCGCCCGACAGGGAAAAACTGTTTTTT	CASSPDREKLFF
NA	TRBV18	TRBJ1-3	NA	TGTGCCAGCTCACCCCTAGTCCACCTCGCTCCTGGAAACACCATATATTTT	CASSPLVHLAPGNTIYF
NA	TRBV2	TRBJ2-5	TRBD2	TGTGCCAGCAGTGATCTCACCGGACTAGCGGGGGGAACAGAGACCCAGTACTTC	CASSDLTGLAGGTETQYF
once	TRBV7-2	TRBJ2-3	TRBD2	TGTGCCAGCAGCCCGGGGACTAGCGGGGGGGCATGGGATACGCAGTATTTT	CASSPGTSGGAWDTQYF
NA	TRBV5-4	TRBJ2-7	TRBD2	TGTGCCAGCAGCTTGGCGGGGGGGAGCTCCTACGAGCAGTACTTC	CASSLAGGSSYEQYF
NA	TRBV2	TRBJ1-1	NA	TGTGCCAGCCGCGAATCGAATAGACAGGCTGAAGCTTTCTTT	CASRESNRQAEAFF
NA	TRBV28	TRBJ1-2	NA	TGTGCCAGCAGTACCGGACAGTTTAACTATGGCTACACCTTC	CASSTGQFNYGYTF
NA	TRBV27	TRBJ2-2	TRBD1	TGTGCCAGCAGCACAGGGGGCGCGGGGTCCCTAACCGGGGAGCTGTTTTTT	CASSTGGAGSLTGELFF
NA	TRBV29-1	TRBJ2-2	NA	TGCAGCGTTGGAGAGGTACAGCCCCTCGGGGAGCTGTTTTTT	CSVGEVQPLGELFF